This TCR beta chain appears in the sequencing data of a study of cytomegalovirus exposure and HLA in healthy donors. General study results and limits: Reports credit the classifier with highly specific, highly sensitive diagnosis of cytomegalovirus status. Researchers counted 150 to 200 TCR beta chains as cytomegalovirus-associated.

On this clone: Its antigen is not identified. The same CDR3 is also encoded by other DNA sequences in this sample.

Looked up from germline, CDR1 is MNHEY and CDR2 is SMNVEV (reference sequence). This CDR3 is 12 amino acids long. V was shortened by 6 bases and J by 6 bases, with 9 bases between the two germline ends. Clones were sequenced by immunoSEQ multiplex PCR, and TCRdb holds only the in-frame ones, with some missing. This sample carries more than 150,000 clones, around 90% of them seen once, and the ten largest clones take 2.5% to 3%. Material: PBMCs. This TCR came from a man aged 18 to 29 in good health and CMV-seronegative. The chain recombines TRBV27 with TRBJ2-1, with D perhaps matching TRBD2 (6 bases). The CDR3 bases are TGTGCCAGCAGCTTGGGGGGCAATGAGCAGTTCTTC. Amino acids: CASSLGGNEQFF.